The 7 T cell receptor beta chains below come from one sample, sequenced in a study of blood T cell repertoires in COVID-19. Profiled with immunoSEQ multiplex PCR; TCRdb holds only in-frame clones, not every one. The sample yields fewer than 250,000 clones, 70% to 90% seen once. Sequenced material: peripheral blood. These receptors all stem from a man younger than 40 with COVID-19, enrolled during active disease.

V is TRBV5-4 and J is TRBJ2-1; no definite D call. The length of the CDR3 is 16 residues. The V gene lost 5 bases and the J gene lost 0 bases, with 15 bases spanning the gap. Looked up from germline, CDR1 is SGHNT and CDR2 is YYREEE (reference sequence). The CDR3 DNA reads TGTGCCAGCAGTCACGAGTCGGCTAGCTCCTACAATGAGCAGTTCTTC. Protein product: CASSHESASSYNEQFF.

The chain uses TRBV9 and TRBJ2-1; possibly TRBD2 for D (5 bases). CDR1 is SGDLS, CDR2 YYNGEE, per germline. This CDR3 has 15 amino acids. Trimming removed 0 bases at V and 2 bases at J, with 9 bases between. Written as DNA, the CDR3 is TGTGCCAGCAGCGTAGTCGGGAACCCCTACAATGAGCAGTTCTTC. This translates into CASSVVGNPYNEQFF.

Notes on this clone: The sample holds other DNA sequences that translate to the same CDR3. This chain connects TRBV7-2 to TRBJ1-1; D is perhaps TRBD1 (6 bases). Trimming cost V 6 bases and J 0 bases, with 11 bases left between them. Germline loops: CDR1 SGHTA, CDR2 FQGNSA. This CDR3 contains 14 residues. This chain's CDR3 is CASRQTGLNTEAFF. The CDR3 DNA follows: TGTGCCAGCAGGCAGACAGGACTGAACACTGAAGCTTTCTTT. The full variable domain, completed using reference TRBV7-2 and TRBJ1-1, is GAGVSQSPSNKVTEKGKDVELRCDPISGHTALYWYRQSLGQGLEFLIYFQGNSAPDKSGLPSDRFSAERTGGSVSTLTIQRTQQEDSAVYLCASRQTGLNTEAFFGQGTRLTVV.

This chain links TRBV12-5 with TRBJ1-1, with 7 bases fitting TRBD1. The CDR3 consists of 15 residues. Germline lookup yields CDR1 LGHNT and CDR2 FRNRAP. V was clipped by 7 bases and J by 1 base; unmatched bases: 9. The CDR3 region has the DNA TGTGCTAGTGCCACAAGACAGGGTGGGAACACTGAAGCTTTCTTT. It translates to CASATRQGGNTEAFF.

The V call is TRBV7-3, the J call TRBJ2-3; no definite D call. The CDR3 has 13 amino acids. Trimming took off 5 bases at V and 5 bases at J, with 11 bases between the two ends. CDR1 is SGHTA, CDR2 FQGTGA, per germline. The CDR3 region has the DNA TGTGCCAGCAGCCTTGGCCCCAAAGATACGCAGTATTTT. Translation: CASSLGPKDTQYF.

The CDR3 loop reads CASSVLGTGARRTGELFF. The CDR3 DNA reads TGTGCCAGCAGCGTCCTTGGGACAGGTGCGCGGAGGACCGGGGAGCTGTTTTTT. The V gene is TRBV9, the J gene TRBJ2-2, with 8 nucleotides matching TRBD1. The CDR3 totals 18 residues. Germline V lookup: CDR1 SGDLS, CDR2 YYNGEE. The V gene end was trimmed by 2 bases and the J gene end by 5 bases; junction bases not matched to a gene: 14.

J is TRBJ2-7 and V is TRBV5-4, with 11 nucleotides matching TRBD2. CDR1 SGHNT and CDR2 YYREEE come from the germline V gene (reference sequence). V was pared by 0 bases and J by 6 bases, with 2 bases of the junction left unmatched. This CDR3 contains 14 residues. For the CDR3, the DNA is TGTGCCAGCAGCTTGGTAGCGGGAGGGCGCGAGCAGTACTTC. Residues: CASSLVAGGREQYF.